Below, 3 T cell receptor beta chains from the same sample are listed, as sequenced in a study of T-cell reconstitution after alpha-beta-depleted transplantation in children. This sample's TCRbeta library carried unique molecular identifier barcodes. TCRdb reanalysed the PCR reads using MiXCR and keeps one entry per CDR3 protein. The sample lists fewer than 550,000 distinct CDR3 sequences, 10% to 12% occurring once. The sequences come from PBMCs, mostly from graft donor cells, collected 180 days after TCRalphabeta/CD19-depleted stem cell transplant. Receptors originate from a female patient between 2 and 15 years old who had a stem cell transplant for aplastic anemia, so the T cells may come from the graft donor.

The chain joins TRBV5-4 to TRBJ2-5, with D unresolved. Trimming stripped 1 base from V and 5 bases from J, with 9 bases between. The germline V gene has CDR1 SGHNT and CDR2 YYREEE (reference sequence). The CDR3 runs to 13 residues. The CDR3 protein is CASSLISEETQYF. DNA for the CDR3: TGTGCCAGCAGCTTGATTAGTGAGGAGACCCAGTACTTC.

The rearrangement links TRBV7-2 to TRBJ1-2; the match to TRBD1 covers 11 bases. This CDR3 is 13 amino acids long. CDR1 and CDR2 (germline): SGHTA, FQGNSA. Trimming took 5 bases from V and 10 from J; bases not matched to a gene: 6. The CDR3 sequence: CASSPDRGLPYTF. CDR3 DNA sequence: TGTGCCAGCAGCCCGGACAGGGGGCTGCCCTACACCTTC.

The rearrangement links TRBV4-3 to TRBJ2-3, with 12 bases fitting TRBD2. Germline V gene data show CDR1 as LGHNA and CDR2 as YSLEER. The CDR3 loop spans 17 amino acids. Trimming took 4 bases from V and 3 from J; bases not matched to a gene: 8. In DNA, the CDR3 is TGCGCCAGCAGCCCTCGGACTAGCGGGACTAATACAGATACGCAGTATTTT. Encoded protein: CASSPRTSGTNTDTQYF.